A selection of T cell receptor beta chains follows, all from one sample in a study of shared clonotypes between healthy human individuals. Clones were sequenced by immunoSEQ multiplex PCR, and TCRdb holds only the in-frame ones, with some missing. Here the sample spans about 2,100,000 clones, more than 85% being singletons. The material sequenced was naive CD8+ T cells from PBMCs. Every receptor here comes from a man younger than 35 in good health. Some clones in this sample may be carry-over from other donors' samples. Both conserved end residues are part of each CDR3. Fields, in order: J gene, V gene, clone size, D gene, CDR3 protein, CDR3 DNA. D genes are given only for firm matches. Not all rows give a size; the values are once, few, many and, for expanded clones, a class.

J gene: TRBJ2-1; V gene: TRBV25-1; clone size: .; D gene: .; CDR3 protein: CASSESLNRAQFF; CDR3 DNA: TGTGCCAGCAGTGAATCATTGAACAGGGCCCAGTTCTTC
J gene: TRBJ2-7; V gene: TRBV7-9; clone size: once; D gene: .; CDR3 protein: CASSLEGGPYEQYF; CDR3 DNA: TGTGCCAGCAGCTTAGAGGGCGGACCCTACGAGCAGTACTTC
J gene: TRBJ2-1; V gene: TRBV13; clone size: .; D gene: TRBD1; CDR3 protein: CASSSRDRGLYEQFF; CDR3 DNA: TGTGCCAGCAGCAGCCGGGACAGGGGGTTGTATGAGCAGTTCTTC
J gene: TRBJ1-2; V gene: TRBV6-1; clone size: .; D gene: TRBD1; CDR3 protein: CASSEATGGRGYGYTF; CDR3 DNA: TGTGCCAGCAGTGAAGCAACAGGGGGAAGAGGCTATGGCTACACCTTC
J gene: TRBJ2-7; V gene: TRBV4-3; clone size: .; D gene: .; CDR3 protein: CASSLTTRSSSYEQYF; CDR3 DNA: TGCGCCAGCAGCCTCACCACTAGGTCGAGCTCCTACGAGCAGTACTTC
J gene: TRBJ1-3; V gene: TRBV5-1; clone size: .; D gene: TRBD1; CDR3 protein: CASSLERTGTSGNTIYF; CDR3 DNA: TGCGCCAGCAGCTTGGAGCGGACAGGGACCTCTGGAAACACCATATATTTT
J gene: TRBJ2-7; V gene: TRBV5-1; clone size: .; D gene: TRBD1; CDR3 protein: CASSPTPGGAFHEQYF; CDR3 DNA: TGCGCCAGCAGCCCCACCCCAGGGGGCGCGTTCCACGAGCAGTACTTC
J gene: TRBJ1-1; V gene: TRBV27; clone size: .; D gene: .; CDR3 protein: CASSLRGGGNTEAFF; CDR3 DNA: TGTGCCAGCAGTTTAAGGGGCGGGGGGAACACTGAAGCTTTCTTT
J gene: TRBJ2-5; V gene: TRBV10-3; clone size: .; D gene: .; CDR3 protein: CAISNTGSQETQYF; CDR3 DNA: TGTGCCATCAGCAACACCGGGAGCCAAGAGACCCAGTACTTC
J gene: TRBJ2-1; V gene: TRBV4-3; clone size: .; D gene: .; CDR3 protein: CASSQDYGGFSTIYEQFF; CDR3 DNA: TGCGCCAGCAGCCAAGATTATGGCGGTTTTAGTACGATATATGAGCAGTTCTTC
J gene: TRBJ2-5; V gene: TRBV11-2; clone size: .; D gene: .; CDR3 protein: CASSTRQDQETQYF; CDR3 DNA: TGTGCCAGCAGCACGCGACAGGACCAAGAGACCCAGTACTTC
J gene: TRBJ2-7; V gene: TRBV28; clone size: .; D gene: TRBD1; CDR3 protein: CASRERTGSSYEQYF; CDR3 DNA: TGTGCCAGCCGAGAAAGGACAGGGAGCTCCTACGAGCAGTACTTC
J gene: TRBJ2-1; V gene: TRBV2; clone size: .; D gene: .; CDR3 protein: CASSEGRGDNEQFF; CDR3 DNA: TGTGCCAGCAGTGAAGGGCGGGGCGACAATGAGCAGTTCTTC
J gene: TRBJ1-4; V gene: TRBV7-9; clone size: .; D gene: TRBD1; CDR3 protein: CASSFQGGTGEKLFF; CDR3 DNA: TGTGCCAGCAGCTTTCAAGGGGGCACAGGTGAAAAACTGTTTTTT
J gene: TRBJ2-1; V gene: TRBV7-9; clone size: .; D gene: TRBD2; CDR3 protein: CASSLLSGSSYNEQFF; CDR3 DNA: TGTGCCAGCAGCCTACTTAGCGGGAGTTCCTACAATGAGCAGTTCTTC
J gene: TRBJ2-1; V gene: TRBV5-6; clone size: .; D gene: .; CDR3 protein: CASSLGSPDWGEQFF; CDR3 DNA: TGTGCCAGCAGCTTGGGTTCTCCCGATTGGGGTGAGCAGTTCTTC
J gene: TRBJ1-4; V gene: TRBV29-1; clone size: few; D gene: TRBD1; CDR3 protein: CSVGDSPLKKLFF; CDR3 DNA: TGCAGCGTTGGGGACAGCCCCTTGAAAAAACTGTTTTTT
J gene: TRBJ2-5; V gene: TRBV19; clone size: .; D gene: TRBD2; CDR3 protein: CASRLTGIAGEQYF; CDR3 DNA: TGTGCCAGTCGCCTGACGGGCATTGCGGGGGAGCAGTACTTC
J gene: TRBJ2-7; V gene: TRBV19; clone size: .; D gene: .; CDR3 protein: CASKGSSYEQYF; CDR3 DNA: TGTGCCAGTAAGGGTAGCTCCTACGAGCAGTACTTC
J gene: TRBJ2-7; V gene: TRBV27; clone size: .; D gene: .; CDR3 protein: CASSRTGLRYEQYF; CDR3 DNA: TGTGCCAGCAGTAGAACGGGACTGCGCTACGAGCAGTACTTC
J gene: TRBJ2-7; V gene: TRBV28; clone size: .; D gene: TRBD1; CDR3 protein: CASSSPSGQGIEQYF; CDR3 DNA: TGTGCCAGCAGTTCTCCGTCCGGACAGGGGATCGAGCAGTACTTC
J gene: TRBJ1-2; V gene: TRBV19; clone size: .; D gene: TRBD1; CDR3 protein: CASNIWGTGDPYGYTF; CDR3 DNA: TGTGCCAGTAACATATGGGGGACAGGAGACCCCTATGGCTACACCTTC
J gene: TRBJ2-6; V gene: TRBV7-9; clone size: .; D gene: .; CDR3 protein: CASSPPRSSGANVLTF; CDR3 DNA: TGTGCCAGCAGCCCACCCCGTAGCTCTGGGGCCAACGTCCTGACTTTC
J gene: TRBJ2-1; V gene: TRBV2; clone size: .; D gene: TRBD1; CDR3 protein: CASRGQFYNEQFF; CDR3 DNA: TGTGCCAGCAGGGGACAGTTCTACAATGAGCAGTTCTTC
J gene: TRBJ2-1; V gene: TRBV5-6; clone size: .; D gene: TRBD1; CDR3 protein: CASSSGTGGSYNEQFF; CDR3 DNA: TGTGCCAGCAGCTCCGGGACAGGAGGCTCCTACAATGAGCAGTTCTTC
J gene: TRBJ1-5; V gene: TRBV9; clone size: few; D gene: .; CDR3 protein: CASSVGAVNQPQHF; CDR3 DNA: TGTGCCAGCAGCGTAGGGGCAGTCAATCAGCCCCAGCATTTT
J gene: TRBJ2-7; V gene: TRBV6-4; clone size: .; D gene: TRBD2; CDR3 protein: CASSEQRERSYEQYF; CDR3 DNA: TGTGCCAGCAGTGAGCAGCGGGAGCGCTCCTACGAGCAGTACTTC